This TCR beta chain was retrieved from a study of cytomegalovirus exposure and HLA in healthy donors. Regarding the study as a whole: As a later analysis showed, several of the most significant clusters appeared to be linked to common viral pathogens. It was assumed in the presence/absence analyses that sequencing depth was roughly uniform across donors.

Trimming removed 4 bases from V and 0 bases from J, with 16 bases in between. Germline V CDR1 and CDR2: SQVTM, ANQGSEA. The length of the CDR3 is 15 residues. Worth noting for this clone: Its antigen remains unidentified.

Researchers ran the PCR with 60 Vbeta and 13 Jbeta primers. Profiled with immunoSEQ multiplex PCR; TCRdb holds only in-frame clones, not every one. The table has fewer than 350,000 clones, about 90% seen once. The clonotype comes from a woman between 18 and 29 years old in good health and CMV-seronegative. V usage is TRBV29-1 and J usage is TRBJ2-7, with D possibly matching TRBD2 (6 bases). Specimen: PBMCs. CDR3 bases: TGCAGCGTTGGCCTTCCGGGACTCAGCTCCTACGAGCAGTACTTC. As protein: CSVGLPGLSSYEQYF.